The clone carrying this T cell receptor beta chain was picked up many times. This record comes from a study of immune heterogeneity within non-small cell lung tumors. Multiplex PCR amplified TCR beta CDR3 with 32 V and 13 J primers. TCRdb re-derived calls from the multiplex PCR reads in MiXCR, one entry per CDR3 protein. The sample lists about 15,000 distinct CDR3 sequences, over 25% occurring once. With around 550 ng used per sample, the template was genomic DNA from bulk tumor. Several biopsies were collected from each primary tumor during surgery. They were spaced as far apart as possible within the tumor mass. Curative surgery was performed on patients who had untreated, newly diagnosed non-small cell lung cancer. Trimming at V came to 2 bases and at J to 6 bases, leaving 6 bases not matched to a gene. CDR3 length equals 16 residues. Germline CDR1 SGHNT, CDR2 YENEEA.

The chain uses TRBV11-3 and TRBJ2-2; 10 bases align to TRBD2. This sequence was found in a woman in her forties or fifties with non-small cell lung cancer. Material: lung tumor tissue. The CDR3 region is CASSLTSGRGAGELFF. As DNA, the CDR3 is TGTGCCAGCAGCTTAACCAGCGGGAGGGGCGCCGGGGAGCTGTTTTTT.